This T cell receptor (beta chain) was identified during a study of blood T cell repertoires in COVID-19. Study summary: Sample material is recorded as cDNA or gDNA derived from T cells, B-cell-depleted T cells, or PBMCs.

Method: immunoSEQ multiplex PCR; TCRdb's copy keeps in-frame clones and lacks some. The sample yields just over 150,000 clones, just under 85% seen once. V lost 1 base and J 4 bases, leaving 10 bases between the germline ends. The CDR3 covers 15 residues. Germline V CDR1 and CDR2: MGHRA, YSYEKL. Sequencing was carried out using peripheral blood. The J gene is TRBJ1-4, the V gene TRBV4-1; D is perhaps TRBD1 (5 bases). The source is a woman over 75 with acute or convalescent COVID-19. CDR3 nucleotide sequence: TGCGCCAGCAGCCAAGGTTCAGGGATTAATGAAAAACTGTTTTTT. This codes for CASSQGSGINEKLFF.